The rows below give T cell receptor beta chains drawn from one sample of a study of chemoradiotherapy in HPV16-positive cancers. Assay: immunoSEQ multiplex PCR; the TCRdb copy retains only in-frame clones and omits some. The sample yields approximately 32,000 clones, around three quarters seen once. The source material was blood, sampled from a patient who underwent chemoradiotherapy. These TCRs come from a human donor with HPV-associated anogenital cancer. CDR3s include the opening cysteine and the closing phenylalanine or tryptophan. The order of the fields is clone size, D gene, V gene, J gene, CDR3 protein, CDR3 DNA. A D gene is named only where the DNA matches it firmly. Clone sizes are given selectively: once, few, many, or a class where the clone is expanded.

clone_size: -
d_call: -
v_call: TRBV15
j_call: TRBJ1-5
cdr3_aa: CATSSDRDPRPQHF
cdr3_nt: TGTGCCACCAGCAGCGACAGAGACCCTAGGCCCCAGCATTTT

clone_size: -
d_call: TRBD2
v_call: TRBV5-1
j_call: TRBJ2-5
cdr3_aa: CASSLGLAGGGETQYF
cdr3_nt: TGCGCCAGCAGCTTGGGACTAGCGGGGGGCGGAGAGACCCAGTACTTC

clone_size: few
d_call: -
v_call: TRBV19
j_call: TRBJ1-5
cdr3_aa: CASSIQQGAGNQPQHF
cdr3_nt: TGTGCCAGTAGTATTCAGCAGGGAGCGGGCAATCAGCCCCAGCATTTT

clone_size: -
d_call: -
v_call: TRBV11-2
j_call: TRBJ2-3
cdr3_aa: CASSLGRYRSSTDTQYF
cdr3_nt: TGTGCCAGCAGCTTGGGCCGGTACCGTTCTAGCACAGATACGCAGTATTTT

clone_size: -
d_call: -
v_call: TRBV5-6
j_call: TRBJ1-2
cdr3_aa: CASTDRPYGYTF
cdr3_nt: TGTGCCAGCACCGACAGGCCTTATGGCTACACCTTC

clone_size: -
d_call: TRBD2
v_call: TRBV5-4
j_call: TRBJ2-2
cdr3_aa: CASSLLAGAPTGELFF
cdr3_nt: TGTGCCAGCAGCTTATTAGCGGGGGCCCCCACCGGGGAGCTGTTTTTT

clone_size: -
d_call: -
v_call: TRBV2
j_call: TRBJ2-7
cdr3_aa: CAGQGGRGSYEQYF
cdr3_nt: TGTGCCGGCCAGGGGGGACGGGGCTCCTACGAGCAGTACTTC

clone_size: -
d_call: TRBD2
v_call: TRBV5-1
j_call: TRBJ2-1
cdr3_aa: CASSSQRGGRDEQFF
cdr3_nt: TGCGCCAGCAGCTCTCAGCGGGGGGGCCGAGATGAGCAGTTCTTC

clone_size: once
d_call: TRBD1
v_call: TRBV6-6
j_call: TRBJ2-7
cdr3_aa: CASIMTTGETYEQYF
cdr3_nt: TGTGCCAGCATTATGACGACAGGGGAGACCTACGAGCAGTACTTC

clone_size: -
d_call: TRBD2
v_call: TRBV7-2
j_call: TRBJ2-7
cdr3_aa: CASTQMGGSEQYF
cdr3_nt: TGTGCCAGCACCCAAATGGGGGGGAGCGAGCAGTACTTC

clone_size: -
d_call: TRBD2
v_call: TRBV7-9
j_call: TRBJ2-7
cdr3_aa: CASSSGLAPTYEQYF
cdr3_nt: TGTGCCAGCAGCTCGGGACTAGCCCCAACCTACGAGCAGTACTTC

clone_size: -
d_call: TRBD1
v_call: TRBV7-2
j_call: TRBJ2-7
cdr3_aa: CASSLATGVEQYF
cdr3_nt: TGTGCCAGCAGCTTAGCGACAGGGGTCGAGCAGTACTTC

clone_size: -
d_call: -
v_call: TRBV7-2
j_call: TRBJ1-6
cdr3_aa: CASRNTIQGSPLHF
cdr3_nt: TGTGCCAGCAGAAATACAATCCAAGGTTCACCCCTCCACTTT

clone_size: -
d_call: -
v_call: TRBV18
j_call: TRBJ2-6
cdr3_aa: CAGSPSEGANVLTF
cdr3_nt: TGTGCCGGCTCACCATCGGAGGGGGCCAACGTCCTGACTTTC

clone_size: -
d_call: -
v_call: TRBV6-6
j_call: TRBJ1-6
cdr3_aa: CASSYSFQEVDSPLHF
cdr3_nt: TGTGCCAGCAGTTACTCGTTCCAAGAGGTTGACTCACCCCTCCACTTT

clone_size: -
d_call: -
v_call: TRBV9
j_call: TRBJ2-3
cdr3_aa: CASSVGGGLSTDTQYF
cdr3_nt: TGTGCCAGCAGCGTAGGGGGGGGCCTGAGCACAGATACGCAGTATTTT

clone_size: -
d_call: TRBD2
v_call: TRBV9
j_call: TRBJ2-1
cdr3_aa: CASSVGGVRGGAQNEQFF
cdr3_nt: TGTGCCAGCAGCGTAGGAGGGGTGCGCGGGGGGGCACAGAATGAGCAGTTCTTC

clone_size: few
d_call: -
v_call: TRBV5-1
j_call: TRBJ1-2
cdr3_aa: CASSLDGTNYGYTF
cdr3_nt: TGCGCCAGCAGCTTGGACGGGACTAACTATGGCTACACCTTC

clone_size: -
d_call: TRBD1
v_call: TRBV7-3
j_call: TRBJ1-2
cdr3_aa: CASSLLVGTGDGYTF
cdr3_nt: TGTGCCAGCAGCTTATTGGTTGGGACAGGGGATGGCTACACCTTC

clone_size: -
d_call: -
v_call: TRBV2
j_call: TRBJ2-1
cdr3_aa: CASSDPDNEQFF
cdr3_nt: TGTGCCAGCAGTGATCCTGACAATGAGCAGTTCTTC

clone_size: once
d_call: TRBD1
v_call: TRBV7-2
j_call: TRBJ2-7
cdr3_aa: CASSAGTGSSYEQYF
cdr3_nt: TGTGCCAGCAGCGCCGGGACAGGGAGCTCCTACGAGCAGTACTTC

clone_size: -
d_call: -
v_call: TRBV18
j_call: TRBJ1-3
cdr3_aa: CASSFDRFSGNTIYF
cdr3_nt: TGTGCCAGCTCATTTGACAGGTTCTCTGGAAACACCATATATTTT

clone_size: -
d_call: -
v_call: TRBV19
j_call: TRBJ1-2
cdr3_aa: CASSTAPGGYGYTF
cdr3_nt: TGTGCCAGTAGTACGGCCCCAGGAGGATATGGCTACACCTTC

clone_size: -
d_call: -
v_call: TRBV7-9
j_call: TRBJ2-7
cdr3_aa: CASSLTGGPRSYEQYF
cdr3_nt: TGTGCCAGCAGCCTTACGGGGGGCCCCCGCTCCTACGAGCAGTACTTC

clone_size: -
d_call: TRBD2
v_call: TRBV6-1
j_call: TRBJ2-3
cdr3_aa: CASSELGTSITDTQYF
cdr3_nt: TGTGCCAGCAGTGAACTAGGGACTAGCATCACAGATACGCAGTATTTT

clone_size: few
d_call: TRBD1
v_call: TRBV27
j_call: TRBJ1-2
cdr3_aa: CASSSPRQGNYGYTF
cdr3_nt: TGTGCCAGCAGTTCTCCCCGACAGGGGAACTATGGCTACACCTTC

clone_size: -
d_call: -
v_call: TRBV7-3
j_call: TRBJ2-5
cdr3_aa: CASSLDGGRRYGTQYF
cdr3_nt: TGTGCCAGCAGCTTAGACGGGGGGCGCCGCTATGGGACCCAGTACTTC

clone_size: few
d_call: TRBD1
v_call: TRBV29-1
j_call: TRBJ1-5
cdr3_aa: CSVQGGRDQPQHF
cdr3_nt: TGCAGCGTGCAGGGGGGTAGAGACCAGCCCCAGCATTTT